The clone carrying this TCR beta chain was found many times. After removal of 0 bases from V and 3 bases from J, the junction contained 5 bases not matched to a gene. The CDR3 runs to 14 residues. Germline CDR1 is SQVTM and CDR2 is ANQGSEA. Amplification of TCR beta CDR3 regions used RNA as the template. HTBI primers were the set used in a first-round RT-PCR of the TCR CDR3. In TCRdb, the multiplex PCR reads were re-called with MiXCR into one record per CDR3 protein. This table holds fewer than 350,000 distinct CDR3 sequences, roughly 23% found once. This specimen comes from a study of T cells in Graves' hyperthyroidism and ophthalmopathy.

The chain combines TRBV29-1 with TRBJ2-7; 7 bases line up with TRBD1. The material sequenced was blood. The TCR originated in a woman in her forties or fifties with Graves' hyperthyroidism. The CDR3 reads CSVEETGNRYEQYF. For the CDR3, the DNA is TGCAGCGTTGAAGAGACAGGGAATCGCTACGAGCAGTACTTC.